This TCR beta chain was found in a study of molecular identifiers for immune sequencing clone quantification. This CDR3 has 15 residues. The germline CDR1 and CDR2 sequences are SGHTA and FQGTGA. J gave up 4 bases and V 2 bases, and 5 bases lay outside the gene matches. This clonotype was found many times. MiXCR, applied by TCRdb to the PCR reads, yields one record per CDR3 protein. The table includes over 600,000 distinct CDR3 sequences, roughly 21% detected once. The genes are TRBV7-3 and TRBJ1-1; 9 bases are a match to TRBD1. Source material: naive CD8+ T cells from blood, with Jurkat cell RNA spiked in. Documented subset: FACS-sorted CD8+CD4-CCR7+CD45RA+ naive T cells. This TCR was sampled from a human donor in good health. Some libraries in this study had Jurkat cell RNA spiked in. CDR3 protein: CASSLADRGGTEAFF. CDR3 DNA: TGTGCCAGCAGCTTAGCGGACAGGGGTGGCACTGAAGCTTTCTTT.